These T cell receptor beta chains were read from a single sample in a study of early T cells in non-severe SARS-CoV-2 infection. TCRdb passed the 5' RACE reads through MiXCR, listing each CDR3 protein once. This table has 32,000 or so distinct CDR3 sequences, over 4.5% appearing once. Source material: whole blood. These receptors originate from an adult who was a healthcare worker with PCR-confirmed SARS-CoV-2 infection or an uninfected control (not recorded which). CDR3s include the opening cysteine and the closing phenylalanine or tryptophan. A D gene is named only where the DNA matches it firmly. The size field is filled for only some rows; it gives once, few, many or a size class.

v_call	d_call	j_call	clone_size	cdr3_nt	cdr3_aa
TRBV18	-	TRBJ2-1	many	TGTGCCAGCTCACCACCTGCCCTCAATGAGCAGTTCTTC	CASSPPALNEQFF
TRBV9	TRBD2	TRBJ2-5	many	TGTGCCAGCAGCCCAGCGGGAGGGTACCAAGAGACCCAGTACTTC	CASSPAGGYQETQYF
TRBV6-5	-	TRBJ2-2	medium-sized	TGTGCCAGCAGCCACTCCCTCGGGACACCTAACACCGGGGAGCTGTTTTTT	CASSHSLGTPNTGELFF
TRBV3-1	-	TRBJ2-7	few	TGTGCCAGCAGCCCCCAAAGGACATACCCCTACGAGCAGTACTTC	CASSPQRTYPYEQYF
TRBV24-1	-	TRBJ2-1	many	TGTGCCACCCAACGGGACGATGAGCAGTTCTTC	CATQRDDEQFF
TRBV19	TRBD1	TRBJ2-5	many	TGTGCCAGTAGTATACTGGACAGGGTAGAGACCCAGTACTTC	CASSILDRVETQYF
TRBV18	TRBD1	TRBJ1-1	many	TGTGCCAGCTCACCACCGAATCACAGGGGGACTGAAGCTTTCTTT	CASSPPNHRGTEAFF
TRBV2	-	TRBJ1-5	many	TGTGCCAGCAGTTCGGACATTAGCCAGCCCCAGCATTTT	CASSSDISQPQHF
TRBV7-6	-	TRBJ2-1	few	TGTGCCAGCAGCCGAGCGACCGAGGGTGAGCAGTTCTTC	CASSRATEGEQFF
TRBV28	TRBD2	TRBJ2-1	-	TGTGCCAGCAGGGAAGGACTAGCGAAAGACCTCAATGAGCAGTTCTTC	CASREGLAKDLNEQFF
TRBV7-3	TRBD2	TRBJ2-1	-	TGTGCCAGCAGCTTAGGTCTTGGGGCGGGAGACATGAATGAGCAGTTCTTC	CASSLGLGAGDMNEQFF
TRBV29-1	TRBD2	TRBJ2-3	many	TGCAGCGTCCGGACTAGCGGGCCCCTAAGCACAGATACGCAGTATTTT	CSVRTSGPLSTDTQYF
TRBV15	-	TRBJ1-1	-	TGTGCCACCAGCAGGACAGTGAACACTGAAGCTTTCTTT	CATSRTVNTEAFF
TRBV28	TRBD2	TRBJ2-4	-	TGTGCCAGCAGCCTCCTAGCGGGAGTATCTGGGGGAGCCAAAAACATTCAGTACTTC	CASSLLAGVSGGAKNIQYF
TRBV20-1	TRBD2	TRBJ2-3	-	TGCAGTGCTTTGCGGGAGTTCGGCACAGATACGCAGTATTTT	CSALREFGTDTQYF
TRBV6-1	TRBD1	TRBJ2-6	many	TGTGCCAGCACCGGACAGGGGGCACTCTCTGGGGCCAACGTCCTGACTTTC	CASTGQGALSGANVLTF
TRBV20-1	TRBD1	TRBJ1-1	few	TGCAGTACCGCAATGACAGGGCCGCTGGCTGAAGCTTTCTTT	CSTAMTGPLAEAFF
TRBV20-1	-	TRBJ1-6	many	TGCAGTGCTAGATCTTCCCGGGATTCACCCCTCCACTTT	CSARSSRDSPLHF
TRBV18	-	TRBJ2-3	many	TGTGCCAGCTCAACAATAGGGGATACGCAGTATTTT	CASSTIGDTQYF
TRBV19	TRBD1	TRBJ1-2	many	TGTGCCAGTACGGGGCAGGGGGCCTCCTATGGCTACACCTTC	CASTGQGASYGYTF
TRBV5-1	TRBD1	TRBJ1-5	-	TGCGCCAGCAGTCCAGGGACAGGCGGGGGCAATCAGCCCCAGCATTTT	CASSPGTGGGNQPQHF
TRBV4-1	TRBD2	TRBJ2-3	many	TGCGCCAGCAGCGCTACTAGCGGGAGGGCCGACGGGACAGATACGCAGTATTTT	CASSATSGRADGTDTQYF
TRBV19	-	TRBJ1-5	many	TGTGCCAGTAGTATATCTCTGTCCCTGGGGGCCTTCCAGCATTTT	CASSISLSLGAFQHF
TRBV9	TRBD2	TRBJ2-1	many	TGTGCCAGCAGCGCGGGACTAGCAATTGAAAATGAGCAGTTCTTC	CASSAGLAIENEQFF
TRBV29-1	-	TRBJ2-3	-	TGCAGCGTCGACGATTGGGAGTTCGCTAGCACAGATACGCAGTATTTT	CSVDDWEFASTDTQYF
TRBV28	-	TRBJ2-3	many	TGTGCCAGCAGTTTAAGCGGGTATACGCAGTATTTT	CASSLSGYTQYF
TRBV6-1	-	TRBJ2-5	many	TGTGCCAGCTGCGTGGACACCTCCCCCGCGACCCAGTACTTC	CASCVDTSPATQYF
TRBV10-3	TRBD2	TRBJ2-3	many	TGTGCCACGTTAGCGGGAGAGACAGATACGCAGTATTTT	CATLAGETDTQYF
TRBV11-2	-	TRBJ2-5	many	TGTGCCAGCAGCTTAGGAGGGGGAATGGAGACCCAGTACTTC	CASSLGGGMETQYF
TRBV20-1	TRBD1	TRBJ2-7	-	TGCAGTGCCTCGCTCCTCCCAGGGGGCGCGGCCGAGCAGTACTTC	CSASLLPGGAAEQYF
TRBV2	-	TRBJ2-1	-	TGTGCCAGCAGTGAATCCGCTGGACAGAACAATGAGCAGTTCTTC	CASSESAGQNNEQFF
TRBV5-4	TRBD2	TRBJ2-7	-	TGTGCCAGCAGCTTCGCCACGGGAGGGCCCTCCTACGAGCAGTACTTC	CASSFATGGPSYEQYF
TRBV7-9	TRBD1	TRBJ2-5	-	TGTGCCAGCAGCGTAGGACAGGGGGAAGAGACCCAGTACTTC	CASSVGQGEETQYF
TRBV12-3/TRBV12-4	-	TRBJ1-1	many	TGTGCCAGCAGTTTATTCGGCCAGGTTGAAGCTTTCTTT	CASSLFGQVEAFF
TRBV28	-	TRBJ1-1	many	TGTGCCAGCCACAGGGACACTGAAGCTTTCTTT	CASHRDTEAFF
TRBV11-3	-	TRBJ2-5	-	TGTGCCAGCAGCTTAGACAGGAGGGAGACCCAGTACTTC	CASSLDRRETQYF
TRBV10-3	TRBD2	TRBJ2-1	-	TGTGCCATCAGTGAGCCCGATCGCGCGGGAGGCCCTAATGAGCAGTTCTTC	CAISEPDRAGGPNEQFF
TRBV2	-	TRBJ2-5	-	TGTGCCAGCATCGGCGCGGGACCCAAGGAGACCCAGTACTTC	CASIGAGPKETQYF
TRBV9	-	TRBJ1-6	many	TGTGCCAGCAGCGTAGAGGGGAGAAGCCCTAATTCACCCCTCCACTTT	CASSVEGRSPNSPLHF
TRBV4-1	TRBD2	TRBJ2-3	-	TGCGCCAGCAGCCAAGATCCGGGAGGTGCAGATACGCAGTATTTT	CASSQDPGGADTQYF
TRBV12-3/TRBV12-4	-	TRBJ1-4	many	TGTGCCAGCAGTTTACTAGGGCTTGCAACTAATGAAAAACTGTTTTTT	CASSLLGLATNEKLFF
TRBV20-1	TRBD2	TRBJ2-1	few	TGCAGTGCTCGGACTAGCGCCAGGGATGAGCAGTTCTTC	CSARTSARDEQFF
TRBV20-1	TRBD2	TRBJ2-7	many	TGCAGTGCTAGAGTGGCTAGCGGGGGCTACGAGCAGTACTTC	CSARVASGGYEQYF
TRBV6-6	-	TRBJ1-5	many	TGTGCCAGCACCAAACCCGAAGGGGAGAATCAGCCCCAGCATTTT	CASTKPEGENQPQHF
TRBV20-1	-	TRBJ1-1	many	TGCAGTGCTAGAAAGGAGAACACTGAAGCTTTCTTT	CSARKENTEAFF
TRBV2	-	TRBJ1-1	many	TGTGCCAGCAGTCCCCAGGGTGAAGCTTTCTTT	CASSPQGEAFF
TRBV20-1	-	TRBJ1-1	many	TGCAGTGCTGCCAAGAGTGGGAAGATGGACACTGAAGCTTTCTTT	CSAAKSGKMDTEAFF
TRBV29-1	TRBD1	TRBJ2-1	many	TGCAGCGTTGAAACAGGGGGCTCCTACAATGAGCAGTTCTTC	CSVETGGSYNEQFF
TRBV24-1	-	TRBJ1-5	-	TGTGCCACCAGTGGGATCGGCGGTAGCAATCAGCCCCAGCATTTT	CATSGIGGSNQPQHF
TRBV18	TRBD2	TRBJ2-7	few	TGTGCCAGCTCAAAACGGGGGGGAACCTACGAGCAGTACTTC	CASSKRGGTYEQYF
TRBV7-9	-	TRBJ1-1	few	TGTGCCAGCTCATGGAACGAGGGCACTGAAGCTTTCTTT	CASSWNEGTEAFF
TRBV10-3	TRBD1	TRBJ2-5	many	TGTGCCATCAGGGTCGGGACAGGCGGGGAGACCCAGTACTTC	CAIRVGTGGETQYF
TRBV20-1	TRBD2	TRBJ2-1	many	TGCAGTGCTAGCGGACTAGCGGGAGCTGAGCAGTTCTTC	CSASGLAGAEQFF
TRBV6-6	-	TRBJ2-7	many	TGTGCCAGCAGTTATACTCCCCCGGGGGAGCAGTACTTC	CASSYTPPGEQYF